One and the same sample provided the 24 T cell receptor beta chains below, sequenced in a study of blood T cell repertoires in COVID-19. This table comes from immunoSEQ multiplex PCR, and its TCRdb copy is limited to in-frame clones, with some not included. The table shows some 39,000 clones, with just over 85% occurring only once. Sequencing input: peripheral blood. The receptors were sampled from a man aged 35-49 years with active COVID-19.

The chain has TRBV13 and TRBJ2-1, with 12 nucleotides matching TRBD2. Germline V gene data show CDR1 as PRHDT and CDR2 as FYEKMQ (reference sequence). V lost 7 bases, J lost 7 bases, and 8 bases stayed unmatched. This CDR3 comprises 15 residues. CDR3 bases: TGTGCCAGCACCTCAGGGACTAGCGGGTGGAATGAGCAGTTCTTC. It is translated as CASTSGTSGWNEQFF.

J is TRBJ2-1 and V is TRBV27, with 9 bases matching TRBD2. Germline loops: CDR1 MNHEY, CDR2 SMNVEV (reference sequence). The trim removed 5 bases at V and 8 bases at J, leaving 4 bases unmatched. The CDR3 spans 13 residues. CDR3 nucleotide sequence: TGTGCCAGCAGTCTGATAGCGGGAGATGAGCAGTTCTTC. Protein: CASSLIAGDEQFF.

The V call is TRBV5-1, the J call TRBJ2-6; D uncertain. CDR1 is SGHRS and CDR2 is YFSETQ in the germline V gene. The CDR3 consists of 18 residues. V gave up 0 bases and J gave up 0 bases, with 13 bases separating them. DNA for the CDR3: TGCGCCAGCAGCTTGGACGGAGATCCTAGCTCTGGGGCCAACGTCCTGACTTTC. Translated: CASSLDGDPSSGANVLTF.

This chain uses TRBV27 with TRBJ2-7; the match to TRBD1 covers 9 bases. CDR3 length: 15 amino acids. Trimming at V came to 4 bases and at J to 4 bases, leaving 8 bases not matched to a gene. The germline V gene encodes CDR1 MNHEY and CDR2 SMNVEV (reference sequence). The CDR3: CASSSPGTGFYEQYF. The CDR3, as DNA: TGTGCCAGCAGTTCCCCCGGGACAGGGTTTTACGAGCAGTACTTC.

The chain couples TRBV9 to TRBJ2-5; D perhaps matches TRBD2 (5 bases). V gave up 2 bases and J gave up 5 bases, with 22 bases separating them. The CDR3 is made up of 17 amino acids. CDR1 is SGDLS, CDR2 YYNGEE, per germline. CDR3 sequence: CASSVSVGSSQRETQYF. CDR3 sequence (DNA): TGTGCCAGCAGCGTTTCTGTTGGATCTTCACAGCGGGAGACCCAGTACTTC.

The rearrangement uses TRBV2 and TRBJ1-5, with TRBD1 identical over 7 bases. The CDR3 is made up of 13 amino acids. From germline, CDR1 is SNHLY and CDR2 FYNNEI. J gave up 6 bases and V 8 bases, and 7 bases lay outside the gene matches. CDR3 region: CASQDRLPQPQHF. The CDR3 DNA follows: TGTGCCAGCCAGGACAGGCTGCCTCAGCCCCAGCATTTT.

V usage is TRBV10-3 and J usage is TRBJ2-7; 13 bases align to TRBD2. J gave up 2 bases and V 3 bases, and 1 base lay outside the gene matches. The CDR3 totals 15 residues. CDR1 ENHRY and CDR2 SYGVKD come from the germline V gene. The DNA of the CDR3 is TGTGCCATCAGTGAAGGGACTAGCGGGACCTACGAGCAGTACTTC. This codes for CAISEGTSGTYEQYF.

The V and J genes are TRBV4-2 and TRBJ1-3; D perhaps matches TRBD1 (5 bases). V lost 1 base, J lost 3 bases, and 13 bases lay in between. CDR1 is LGHNA and CDR2 is YNFKEQ in the germline V gene. The length of the CDR3 is 16 residues. This chain's CDR3 is CASSQAWQGIGNTIYF. The DNA for the CDR3 is TGTGCCAGCAGCCAAGCGTGGCAGGGAATTGGAAACACCATATATTTT.

This rearrangement joins TRBV10-3 to TRBJ2-3; 8 bases fit TRBD2. Trimming at V came to 6 bases and at J to 2 bases, leaving 7 bases not matched to a gene. Germline-derived CDR1 and CDR2 are ENHRY and SYGVKD. CDR3 length equals 15 residues. The CDR3, as DNA: TGTGCCATCAGCTCTCCGCGGGAGGTCACAGATACGCAGTATTTT. Its protein product is CAISSPREVTDTQYF.

V is TRBV21-1 and J is TRBJ2-7; the table's D call, TRBD2, was not checked against the DNA. TRBV21-1 is a pseudogene locus. The length of the CDR3 is 13 residues. As DNA, the CDR3 is TGTGCCAGCACGCGGACTAGCTCCTACGAGCAGTACTTC. This sequence encodes CASTRTSSYEQYF.

V gene TRBV6-6 combines with J gene TRBJ2-7, with D tentatively TRBD1 (5 bases). The length of the CDR3 is 14 residues. Germline V CDR1 and CDR2: MNHNY, SVGAGI (reference sequence). Trimming shortened V by 6 bases and J by 2 bases, and 14 bases separated the two germline ends. CDR3 protein: CASRFNRNPYEQYF. In DNA form, the CDR3 reads TGTGCCAGCAGGTTTAACAGGAACCCCTACGAGCAGTACTTC.

This clone was observed a single time. J is TRBJ1-6 and V is TRBV27; 8 bases align to TRBD1. The germline gives CDR1 MNHEY, CDR2 SMNVEV (reference sequence). CDR3 length equals 14 residues. Trimming took 6 bases from V and 10 from J; bases not matched to a gene: 8. CDR3 protein: CASRPGQGSSPLHF. For the CDR3, the DNA is TGTGCCAGCAGGCCCGGACAGGGATCCTCACCCCTCCACTTT.

The chain joins TRBV28 to TRBJ1-5; D is unclear. CDR1 and CDR2 from the germline V gene are MDHEN and SYDVKM. The CDR3 length is 13 residues. The ends were cut back, 1 base at V and 5 bases at J, with 6 bases in the middle. This chain's CDR3 is CASSLYTYQPQHF. The CDR3 DNA is TGTGCCAGCAGTTTATACACATATCAGCCCCAGCATTTT. The complete variable domain, with remaining parts taken from reference TRBV28 and TRBJ1-5, reads DVKVTQSSRYLVKRTGEKVFLECVQDMDHENMFWYRQDPGLGLRLIYFSYDVKMKEKGDIPEGYSVSREKKERFSLILESASTNQTSMYLCASSLYTYQPQHFGDGTRLSIL.

V and J are TRBV9 and TRBJ1-2; D not certain. Germline V CDR1 and CDR2: SGDLS, YYNGEE. This CDR3 region has 11 residues. V lost 3 bases and J 2 bases, leaving 2 bases between the germline ends. In DNA form, the CDR3 reads TGTGCCAGCAGCGCGAACTATGGCTACACCTTC. Its protein is CASSANYGYTF.

The J gene is TRBJ2-1, the V gene TRBV19, with 7 bases lining up with TRBD1. The CDR3 length is 15 residues. With 6 bases clipped from V and 10 bases from J, the junction kept 15 bases outside the gene matches. The germline gives CDR1 LNHDA, CDR2 SQIVND (reference sequence). DNA of the CDR3: TGTGCCAGTAGCACCGCCGAGGGGGCGACGGGAGAGCAGTTCTTC. Translating gives CASSTAEGATGEQFF.

The rearrangement joins TRBV9 to TRBJ2-6, with 9 bases aligning to TRBD2. Per germline, CDR1 SGDLS and CDR2 YYNGEE. Losses at the gene ends were 2 bases for V and 2 bases for J; bases not matched to a gene: 8. The CDR3 spans 18 residues. CDR3 loop: CASSVPVAGDPGANVLTF. The CDR3 DNA sequence: TGTGCCAGCAGCGTCCCGGTAGCGGGAGACCCTGGGGCCAACGTCCTGACTTTC.

The chain recombines TRBV6-6 with TRBJ1-6; D gene uncertain. Trimming left V 5 bases short and J 9 bases short, with 11 bases between. This CDR3 has 13 residues. Germline CDR1 MNHNY, CDR2 SVGAGI (reference sequence). The CDR3 region is CASSLRVGSPLHF. CDR3 DNA: TGTGCCAGCAGTCTCCGGGTAGGTTCACCCCTCCACTTT.

The V gene is TRBV7-9, the J gene TRBJ2-3, with a possible D match to TRBD1 (7 bases). Deletions cut 4 bases from V and 3 bases from J, with 17 bases between. Per the germline V gene, CDR1 is SEHNR and CDR2 is FQNEAQ (reference sequence). The CDR3 extends over 16 amino acids. The CDR3 bases are TGTGCCAGCAGCTGGGGGACAGCCGGGGGAACAGATACGCAGTATTTT. Translating it yields CASSWGTAGGTDTQYF.

The rearrangement uses TRBV5-6 and TRBJ2-1; possibly TRBD2 for D (5 bases). Looked up from germline, CDR1 is SGHDT and CDR2 is YYEEEE. This CDR3 has 14 amino acids. V was pared by 6 bases and J by 7 bases, with 17 bases between. The CDR3 DNA is TGTGCCAGCAACGCCTTCGGGGAGCTGAATGAGCAGTTCTTC. Translated, it gives CASNAFGELNEQFF.

A few counts support this clone. The chain is built from TRBV7-3 and TRBJ2-7, with TRBD2 matching over 10 bases. The length of the CDR3 is 14 residues. V gave up 3 bases and J gave up 2 bases; unmatched junction bases: 1. CDR1 and CDR2 from the germline V gene are SGHTA and FQGTGA. The CDR3 is CASSLTSGPYEQYF. The DNA for the CDR3 is TGTGCCAGCAGCTTGACTAGCGGGCCCTACGAGCAGTACTTC.

This chain links TRBV19 with TRBJ2-2; D possibly corresponds to TRBD1 (6 bases). The V end lost 6 bases, the J end lost 2 bases, and 19 bases lay between the germline ends. The CDR3 is 17 amino acids. Germline CDR1 reads LNHDA; CDR2 reads SQIVND (reference sequence). The chain's CDR3 is CASRDPPRTVNTGELFF. CDR3 nucleotide sequence: TGTGCCAGTAGGGATCCTCCCCGGACAGTCAACACCGGGGAGCTGTTTTTT. The full variable domain, rest sourced from reference TRBV19 and TRBJ2-2, is DGGITQSPKYLFRKEGQNVTLSCEQNLNHDAMYWYRQDPGQGLRLIYYSQIVNDFQKGDIAEGYSVSREKKESFPLTVTSAQKNPTAFYLCASRDPPRTVNTGELFFGEGSRLTVL.

This chain uses TRBV6-6 with TRBJ1-3; no reliable D call. The V gene's germline CDR1 is MNHNY and CDR2 SVGAGI (reference sequence). The ends were cut back, 2 bases at V and 8 bases at J, with 13 bases in the middle. The CDR3 has 14 residues. The CDR3 nucleotides read TGTGCCAGCAGTTACCTTCTTTCCGGGGACACCATATATTTT. This sequence encodes CASSYLLSGDTIYF.

V and J are TRBV19 and TRBJ1-2; 9 bases fit TRBD1. Germline trimming cut 4 bases from V and 5 bases from J; bases unmatched to any gene: 14. From germline, CDR1 is LNHDA and CDR2 SQIVND (reference sequence). The CDR3 has 17 amino acids. The DNA of the CDR3 is TGTGCCAGTAGTACCCCGGACAGGGGAAAGATGGGTTATGGCTACACCTTC. The encoded protein is CASSTPDRGKMGYGYTF.

This clone came up once. The chain links TRBV30 to TRBJ1-1; perhaps TRBD1 as D (6 bases). V shed 4 bases and J shed 1 base, with 10 bases lying between them. CDR3 size: 13 residues. CDR1 is GTSNPN, CDR2 SVGIG, per germline (reference sequence). The chain's CDR3 is CAWTGTKNTEAFF. The CDR3 nucleotides are TGTGCCTGGACAGGGACAAAGAACACTGAAGCTTTCTTT. Drawing the rest from reference TRBV30 and TRBJ1-1, the complete variable domain is SQTIHQWPATLVQPVGSPLSLECTVEGTSNPNLYWYRQAAGRGLQLLFYSVGIGQISSEVPQNLSASRPQDRQFILSSKKLLLSDSGFYLCAWTGTKNTEAFFGQGTRLTVV.